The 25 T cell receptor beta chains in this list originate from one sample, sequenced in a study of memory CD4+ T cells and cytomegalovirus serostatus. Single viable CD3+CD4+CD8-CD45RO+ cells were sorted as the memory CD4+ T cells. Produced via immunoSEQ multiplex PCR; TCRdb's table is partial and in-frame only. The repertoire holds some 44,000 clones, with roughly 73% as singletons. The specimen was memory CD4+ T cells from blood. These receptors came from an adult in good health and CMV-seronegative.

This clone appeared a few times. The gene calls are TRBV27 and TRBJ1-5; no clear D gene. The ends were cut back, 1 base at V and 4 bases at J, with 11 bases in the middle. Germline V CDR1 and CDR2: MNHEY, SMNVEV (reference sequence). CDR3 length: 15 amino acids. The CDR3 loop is CASSLFGVRNQPQHF. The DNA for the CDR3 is TGTGCCAGCAGTTTATTTGGGGTGAGGAATCAGCCCCAGCATTTT.

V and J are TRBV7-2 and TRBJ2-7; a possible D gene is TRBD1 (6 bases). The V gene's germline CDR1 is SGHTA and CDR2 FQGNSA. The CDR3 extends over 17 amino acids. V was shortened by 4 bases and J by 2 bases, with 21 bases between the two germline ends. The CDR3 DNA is TGTGCCAGCAGCTCCCCCAGGGACACTCAAAAGACCTACGAGCAGTACTTC. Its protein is CASSSPRDTQKTYEQYF.

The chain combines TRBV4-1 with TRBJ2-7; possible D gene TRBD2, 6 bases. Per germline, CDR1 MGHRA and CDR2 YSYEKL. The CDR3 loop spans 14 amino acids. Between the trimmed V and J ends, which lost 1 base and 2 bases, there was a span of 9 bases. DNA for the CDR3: TGCGCCAGCAGCCAAGGGGACTCCCCCTACGAGCAGTACTTC. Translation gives CASSQGDSPYEQYF.

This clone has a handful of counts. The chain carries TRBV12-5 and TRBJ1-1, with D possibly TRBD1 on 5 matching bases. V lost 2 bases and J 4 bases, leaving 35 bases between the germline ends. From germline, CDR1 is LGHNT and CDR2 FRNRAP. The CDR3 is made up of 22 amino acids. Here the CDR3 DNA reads TGTGCTAGTGGTTTGCTATCTGGTTCTGGTCAGGGCGCCGGGCGCCGGAGCACTGAAGCTTTCTTT. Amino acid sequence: CASGLLSGSGQGAGRRSTEAFF.

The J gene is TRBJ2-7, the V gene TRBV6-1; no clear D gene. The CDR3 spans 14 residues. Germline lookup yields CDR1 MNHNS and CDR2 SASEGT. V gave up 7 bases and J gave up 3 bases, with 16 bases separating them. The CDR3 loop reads CASTPRSVGYEQYF. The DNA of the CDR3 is TGTGCCAGCACTCCTCGGTCGGTCGGCTACGAGCAGTACTTC.

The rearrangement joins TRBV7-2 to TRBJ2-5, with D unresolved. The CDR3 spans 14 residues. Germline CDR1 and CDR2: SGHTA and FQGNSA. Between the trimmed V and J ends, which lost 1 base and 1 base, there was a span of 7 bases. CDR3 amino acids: CASSLGSIQETQYF. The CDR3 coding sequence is TGTGCCAGCAGCTTAGGGAGTATCCAAGAGACCCAGTACTTC.

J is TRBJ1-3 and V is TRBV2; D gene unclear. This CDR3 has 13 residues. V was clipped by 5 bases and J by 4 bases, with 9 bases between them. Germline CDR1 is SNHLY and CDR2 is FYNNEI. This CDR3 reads CASSLTLGNTIYF. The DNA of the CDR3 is TGTGCCAGCAGTCTGACTCTCGGAAACACCATATATTTT.

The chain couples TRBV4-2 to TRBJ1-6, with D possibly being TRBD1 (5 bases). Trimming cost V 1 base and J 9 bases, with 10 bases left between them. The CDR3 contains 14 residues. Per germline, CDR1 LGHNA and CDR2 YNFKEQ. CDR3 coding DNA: TGTGCCAGCAGCCAAGGGGACTCGGGTTCACCCCTCCACTTT. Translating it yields CASSQGDSGSPLHF.

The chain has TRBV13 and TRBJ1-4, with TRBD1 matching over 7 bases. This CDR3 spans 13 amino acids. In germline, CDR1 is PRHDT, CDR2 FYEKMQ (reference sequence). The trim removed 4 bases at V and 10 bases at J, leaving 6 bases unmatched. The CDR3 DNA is TGTGCCAGCAGCTCCCTAAGACAGGGAAAACTGTTTTTT. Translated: CASSSLRQGKLFF.

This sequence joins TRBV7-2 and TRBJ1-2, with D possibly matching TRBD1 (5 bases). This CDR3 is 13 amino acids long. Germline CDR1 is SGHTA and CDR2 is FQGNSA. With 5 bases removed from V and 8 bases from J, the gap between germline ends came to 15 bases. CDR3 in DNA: TGTGCCAGCAGCCCCATCGGGGCGGGGGGCTACACCTTC. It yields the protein CASSPIGAGGYTF.

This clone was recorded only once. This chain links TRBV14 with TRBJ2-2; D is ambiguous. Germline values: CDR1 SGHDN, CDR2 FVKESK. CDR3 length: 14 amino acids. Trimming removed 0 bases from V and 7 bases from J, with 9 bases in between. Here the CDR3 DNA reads TGTGCCAGCAGCCAAGATTTATCGGTCGGGGAGCTGTTTTTT. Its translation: CASSQDLSVGELFF.

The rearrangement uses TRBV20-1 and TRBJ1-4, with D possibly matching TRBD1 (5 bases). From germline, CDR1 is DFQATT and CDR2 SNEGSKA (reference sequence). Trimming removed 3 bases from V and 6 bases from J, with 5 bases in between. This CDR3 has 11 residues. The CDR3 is CSARGHEKLFF. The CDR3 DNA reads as TGCAGTGCTAGGGGGCATGAAAAACTGTTTTTT.

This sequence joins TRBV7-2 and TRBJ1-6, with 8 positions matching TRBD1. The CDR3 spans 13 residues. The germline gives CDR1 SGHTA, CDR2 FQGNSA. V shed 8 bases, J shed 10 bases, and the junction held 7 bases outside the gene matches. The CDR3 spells CASVQTGESPLHF. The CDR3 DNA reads TGTGCCAGCGTTCAGACAGGGGAATCACCCCTCCACTTT.

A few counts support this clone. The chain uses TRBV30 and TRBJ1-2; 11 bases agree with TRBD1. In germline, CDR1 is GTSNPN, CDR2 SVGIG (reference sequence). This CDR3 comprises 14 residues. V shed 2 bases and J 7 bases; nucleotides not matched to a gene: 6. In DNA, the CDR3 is TGTGCCTGGAGTACCGGGACAGGGGGTCGTGGCTACACCTTC. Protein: CAWSTGTGGRGYTF. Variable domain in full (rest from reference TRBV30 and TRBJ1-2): SQTIHQWPATLVQPVGSPLSLECTVEGTSNPNLYWYRQAAGRGLQLLFYSVGIGQISSEVPQNLSASRPQDRQFILSSKKLLLSDSGFYLCAWSTGTGGRGYTFGSGTRLTVV.

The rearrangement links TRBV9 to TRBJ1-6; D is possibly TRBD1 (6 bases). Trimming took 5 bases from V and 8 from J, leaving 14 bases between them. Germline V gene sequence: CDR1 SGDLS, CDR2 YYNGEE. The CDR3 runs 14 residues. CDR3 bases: TGTGCCAGCAGACAGGGTTCTTTGGATTCACCCCTCCACTTT. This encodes CASRQGSLDSPLHF.

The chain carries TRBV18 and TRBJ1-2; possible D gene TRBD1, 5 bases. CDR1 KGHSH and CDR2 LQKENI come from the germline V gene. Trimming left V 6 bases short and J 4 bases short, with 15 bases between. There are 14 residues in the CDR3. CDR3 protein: CASSKTRDGYGYTF. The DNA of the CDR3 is TGTGCCAGCTCGAAAACCAGGGACGGCTATGGCTACACCTTC.

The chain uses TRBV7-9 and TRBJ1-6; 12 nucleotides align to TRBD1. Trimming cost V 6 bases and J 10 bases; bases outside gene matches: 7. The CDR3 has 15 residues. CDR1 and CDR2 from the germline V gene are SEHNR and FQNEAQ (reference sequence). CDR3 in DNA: TGTGCCAGCAGACGGGACAGGGGGCTTATGTCACCCCTCCACTTT. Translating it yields CASRRDRGLMSPLHF.

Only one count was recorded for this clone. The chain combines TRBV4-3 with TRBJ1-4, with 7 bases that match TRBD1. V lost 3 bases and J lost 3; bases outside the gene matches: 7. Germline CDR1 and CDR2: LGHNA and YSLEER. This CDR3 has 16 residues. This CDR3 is CASSQGAGTANEKLFF. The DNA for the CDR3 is TGCGCCAGCAGCCAGGGGGCCGGGACAGCTAATGAAAAACTGTTTTTT.

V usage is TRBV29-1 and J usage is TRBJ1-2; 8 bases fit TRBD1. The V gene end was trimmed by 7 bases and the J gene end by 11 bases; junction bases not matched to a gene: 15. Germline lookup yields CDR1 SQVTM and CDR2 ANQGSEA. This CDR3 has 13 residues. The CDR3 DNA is TGCAGCGCCCTAGAGGACAGGGCGAGTTGGTACACCTTC. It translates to CSALEDRASWYTF.

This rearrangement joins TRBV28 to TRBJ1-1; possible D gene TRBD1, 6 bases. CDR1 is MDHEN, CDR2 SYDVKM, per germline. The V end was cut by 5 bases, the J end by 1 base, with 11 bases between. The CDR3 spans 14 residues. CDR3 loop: CASSPIQGNTEAFF. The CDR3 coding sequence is TGTGCCAGCAGTCCAATACAGGGGAACACTGAAGCTTTCTTT. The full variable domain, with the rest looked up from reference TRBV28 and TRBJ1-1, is DVKVTQSSRYLVKRTGEKVFLECVQDMDHENMFWYRQDPGLGLRLIYFSYDVKMKEKGDIPEGYSVSREKKERFSLILESASTNQTSMYLCASSPIQGNTEAFFGQGTRLTVV.

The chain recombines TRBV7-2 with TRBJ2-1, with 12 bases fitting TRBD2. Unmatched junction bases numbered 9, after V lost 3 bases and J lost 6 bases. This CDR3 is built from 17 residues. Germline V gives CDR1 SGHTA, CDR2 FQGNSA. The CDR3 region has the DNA TGTGCCAGCAGCTTGTACCAGACTAGCGGGGGTGGCAATGAGCAGTTCTTC. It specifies CASSLYQTSGGGNEQFF. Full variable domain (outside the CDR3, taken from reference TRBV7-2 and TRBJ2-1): GAGVSQSPSNKVTEKGKDVELRCDPISGHTALYWYRQSLGQGLEFLIYFQGNSAPDKSGLPSDRFSAERTGGSVSTLTIQRTQQEDSAVYLCASSLYQTSGGGNEQFFGPGTRLTVL.

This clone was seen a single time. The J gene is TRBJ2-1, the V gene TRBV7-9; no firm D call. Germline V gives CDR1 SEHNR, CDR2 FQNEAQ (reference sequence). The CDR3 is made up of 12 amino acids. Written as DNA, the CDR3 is TGTTACTGCGACGACGTCTACAATGAGCAGTTCTTC. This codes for CYCDDVYNEQFF.

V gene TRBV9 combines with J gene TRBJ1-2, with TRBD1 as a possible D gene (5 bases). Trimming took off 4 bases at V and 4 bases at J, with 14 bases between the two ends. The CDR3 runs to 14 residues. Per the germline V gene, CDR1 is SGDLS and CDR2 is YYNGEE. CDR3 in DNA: TGTGCCAGCAGCCCTCAGTCAGGGAGCTATGGCTACACCTTC. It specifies CASSPQSGSYGYTF.

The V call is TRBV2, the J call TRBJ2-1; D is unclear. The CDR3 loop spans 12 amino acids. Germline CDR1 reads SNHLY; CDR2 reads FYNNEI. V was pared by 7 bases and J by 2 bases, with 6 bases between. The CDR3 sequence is CASKQTYNEQFF. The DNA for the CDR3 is TGTGCCAGCAAACAAACCTACAATGAGCAGTTCTTC.

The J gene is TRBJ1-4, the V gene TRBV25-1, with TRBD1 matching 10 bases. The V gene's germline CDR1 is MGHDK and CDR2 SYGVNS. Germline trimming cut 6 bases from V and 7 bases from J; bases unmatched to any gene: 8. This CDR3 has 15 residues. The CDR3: CASRGNRDRGEKLFF. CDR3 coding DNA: TGTGCCAGCAGGGGGAATCGGGACAGGGGTGAAAAACTGTTTTTT. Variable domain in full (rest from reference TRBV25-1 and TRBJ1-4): EADIYQTPRYLVIGTGKKITLECSQTMGHDKMYWYQQDPGMELHLIHYSYGVNSTEKGDLSSESTVSRIRTEHFPLTLESARPSHTSQYLCASRGNRDRGEKLFFGSGTQLSVL.